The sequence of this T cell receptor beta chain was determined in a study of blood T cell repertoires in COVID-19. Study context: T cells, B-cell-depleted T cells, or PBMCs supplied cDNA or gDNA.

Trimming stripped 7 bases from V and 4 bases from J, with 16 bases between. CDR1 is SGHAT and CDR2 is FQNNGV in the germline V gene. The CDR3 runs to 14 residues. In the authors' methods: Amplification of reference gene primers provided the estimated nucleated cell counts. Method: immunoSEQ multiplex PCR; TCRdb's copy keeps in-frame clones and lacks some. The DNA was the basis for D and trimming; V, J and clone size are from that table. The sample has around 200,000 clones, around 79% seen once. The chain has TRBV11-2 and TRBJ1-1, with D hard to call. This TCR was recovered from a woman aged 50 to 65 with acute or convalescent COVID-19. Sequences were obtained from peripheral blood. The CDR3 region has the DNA TGTGCCAGCACCCTAGGAGGGTATACCACTGAAGCTTTCTTT. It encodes CASTLGGYTTEAFF.